This T cell receptor beta chain was identified in a study of blood T cell repertoires in COVID-19. The V gene lost 0 bases and the J gene lost 6 bases, with 12 bases spanning the gap. The CDR3 contains 16 residues. Germline CDR1 reads SGHAT; CDR2 reads FQDESV (reference sequence). As processed by the authors: Amplification from reference gene primers served as the basis for estimated nucleated cell counts. Sequenced by immunoSEQ multiplex PCR; TCRdb stores in-frame clones only, minus some. Clone size and V and J calls were adopted from that table, with D and trimming inferred from the DNA. The data contain around 80,000 clones, approximately 80% of them singletons.

The source material was peripheral blood. The chain has TRBV11-1 and TRBJ1-6; no clear D. This clonotype was obtained from a man aged 80 or over with acute or convalescent COVID-19. The CDR3 DNA reads TGTGCCAGCAGCTTAGCGCCGTTGGAGTCTAATTCACCCCTCCACTTT. Its translation is CASSLAPLESNSPLHF.